This TCR beta chain was identified in a study of cytomegalovirus exposure and HLA in healthy donors. This clone appeared a few times. Germline loops: CDR1 LGHNA, CDR2 YNFKEQ. J lost 6 bases, V lost 0 bases, and 7 bases had no gene match. The CDR3 runs 15 residues. 60 Vbeta and 13 Jbeta primers were used in PCR. Assay: immunoSEQ multiplex PCR; the TCRdb copy retains only in-frame clones and omits some. The sample records approximately 140,000 clones, 77% being singletons. The sample consisted of PBMCs. The genes are TRBV4-2 and TRBJ2-7, with TRBD1 matching over 8 bases. This TCR came from a female donor in good health and CMV-seronegative. The CDR3 sequence: CASSQDSQGASEQYF. The CDR3 DNA sequence: TGTGCCAGCAGCCAAGATTCGCAGGGGGCGTCCGAGCAGTACTTC.